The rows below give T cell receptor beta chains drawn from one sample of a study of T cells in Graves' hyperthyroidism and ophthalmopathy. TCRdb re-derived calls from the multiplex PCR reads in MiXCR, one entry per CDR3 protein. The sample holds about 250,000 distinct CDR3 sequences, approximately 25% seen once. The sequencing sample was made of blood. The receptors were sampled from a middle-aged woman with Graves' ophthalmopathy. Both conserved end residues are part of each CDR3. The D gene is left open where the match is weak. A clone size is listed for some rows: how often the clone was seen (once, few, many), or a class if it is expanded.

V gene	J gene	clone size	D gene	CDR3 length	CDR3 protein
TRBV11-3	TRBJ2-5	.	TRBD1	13	CASSSGTGRTQYF
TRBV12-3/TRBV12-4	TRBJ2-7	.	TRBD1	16	CASSPSGGQGRYEQYF
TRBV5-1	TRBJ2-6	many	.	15	CASRSDGSGANVLTF
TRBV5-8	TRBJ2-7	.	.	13	CASSLLGRQEQYF
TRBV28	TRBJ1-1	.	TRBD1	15	CASSRRGQGVTEAFF
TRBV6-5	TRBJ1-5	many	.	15	CASRERGYSNQPQHF
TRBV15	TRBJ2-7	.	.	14	CATKRTGEEDEQYF
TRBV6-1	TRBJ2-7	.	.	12	CASSGAPYEQYF
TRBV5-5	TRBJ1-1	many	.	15	CASSLAGRVNTEAFF
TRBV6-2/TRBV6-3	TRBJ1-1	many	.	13	CASTDDSPTEAFF
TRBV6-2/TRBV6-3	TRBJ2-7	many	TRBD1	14	CASDDGTGAYEQYF
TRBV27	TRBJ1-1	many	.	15	CASSPLRVRATEAFF
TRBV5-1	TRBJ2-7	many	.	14	CASSLGPGDYEQYF
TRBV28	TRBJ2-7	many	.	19	CASTVRGQPGLPHPYEQYF
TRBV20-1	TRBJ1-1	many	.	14	CSATVHGANTEAFF
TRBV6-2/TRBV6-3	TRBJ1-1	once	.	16	CASTEGRQLKNTEAFF
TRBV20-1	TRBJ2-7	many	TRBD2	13	CSARQREFHEQYF
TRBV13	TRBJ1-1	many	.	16	CASSSLRGSMNTEAFF
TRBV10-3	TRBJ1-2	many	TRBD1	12	CAARTGDYGYTF
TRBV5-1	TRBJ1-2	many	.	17	CASSVGRTELTNYGYTF
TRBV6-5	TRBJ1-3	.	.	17	CASSYSSKLSSGNTIYF
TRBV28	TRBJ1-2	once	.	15	CASSPRYAPNYGYSF
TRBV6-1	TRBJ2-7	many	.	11	CASSDRYEQYF
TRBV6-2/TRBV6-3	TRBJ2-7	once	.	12	CASKTGFSEQYF
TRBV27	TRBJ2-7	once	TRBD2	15	CASSTGLAGGAEQYF
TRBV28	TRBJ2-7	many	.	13	CASSPFQLYEQYF
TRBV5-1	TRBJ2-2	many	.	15	CASSPTTGGTGELFF
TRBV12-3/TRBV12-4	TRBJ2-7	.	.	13	CASSSTYPYEQYF